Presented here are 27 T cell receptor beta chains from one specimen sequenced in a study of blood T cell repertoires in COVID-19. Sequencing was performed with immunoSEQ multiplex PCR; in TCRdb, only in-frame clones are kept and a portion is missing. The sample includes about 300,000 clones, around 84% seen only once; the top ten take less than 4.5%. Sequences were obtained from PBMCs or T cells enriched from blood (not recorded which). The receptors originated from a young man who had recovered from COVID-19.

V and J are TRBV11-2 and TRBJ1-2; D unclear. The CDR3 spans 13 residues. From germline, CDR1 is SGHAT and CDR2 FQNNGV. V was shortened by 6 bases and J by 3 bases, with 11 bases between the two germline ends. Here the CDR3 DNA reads TGTGCCAGCAGTCAGAATACCCACTATGGCTACACCTTC. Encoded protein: CASSQNTHYGYTF.

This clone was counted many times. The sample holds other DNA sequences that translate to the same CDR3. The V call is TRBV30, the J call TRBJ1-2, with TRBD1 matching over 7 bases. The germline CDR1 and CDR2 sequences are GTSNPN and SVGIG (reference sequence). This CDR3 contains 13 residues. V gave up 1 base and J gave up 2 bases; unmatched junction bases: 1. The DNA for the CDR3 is TGTGCCTGGAGTGCGGGACAGAACTATGGCTACACCTTC. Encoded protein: CAWSAGQNYGYTF.

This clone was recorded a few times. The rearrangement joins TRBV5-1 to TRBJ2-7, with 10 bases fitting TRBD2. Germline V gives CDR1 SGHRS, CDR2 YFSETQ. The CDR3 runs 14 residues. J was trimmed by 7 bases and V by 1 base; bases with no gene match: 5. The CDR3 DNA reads TGCGCCAGCAGCTTGACTAGCGGGGCGATGGAGCAGTACTTC. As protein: CASSLTSGAMEQYF.

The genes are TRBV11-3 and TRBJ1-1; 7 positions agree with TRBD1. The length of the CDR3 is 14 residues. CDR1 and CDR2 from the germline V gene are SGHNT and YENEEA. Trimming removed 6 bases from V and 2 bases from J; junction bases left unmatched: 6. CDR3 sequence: CASRGGQANTEAFF. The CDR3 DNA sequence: TGTGCCAGCAGGGGTGGACAGGCTAACACTGAAGCTTTCTTT.

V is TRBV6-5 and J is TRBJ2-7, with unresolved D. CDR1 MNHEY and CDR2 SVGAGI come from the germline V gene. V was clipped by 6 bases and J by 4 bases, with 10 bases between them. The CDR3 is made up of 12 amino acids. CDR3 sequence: CASRFTSYEQYF. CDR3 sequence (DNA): TGTGCCAGCAGATTTACATCGTACGAGCAGTACTTC.

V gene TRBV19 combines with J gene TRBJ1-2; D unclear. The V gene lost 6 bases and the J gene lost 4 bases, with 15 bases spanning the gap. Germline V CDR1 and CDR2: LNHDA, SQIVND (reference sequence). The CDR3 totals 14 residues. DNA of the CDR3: TGTGCCAGTAGCCTCCGCGGAGGAAGCTATGGCTACACCTTC. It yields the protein CASSLRGGSYGYTF.

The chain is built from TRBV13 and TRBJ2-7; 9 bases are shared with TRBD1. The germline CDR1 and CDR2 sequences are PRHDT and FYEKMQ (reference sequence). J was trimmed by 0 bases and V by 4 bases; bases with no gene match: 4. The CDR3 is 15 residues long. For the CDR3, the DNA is TGTGCCAGCAGCTCGGGACAGGGAAACTCCTACGAGCAGTACTTC. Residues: CASSSGQGNSYEQYF.

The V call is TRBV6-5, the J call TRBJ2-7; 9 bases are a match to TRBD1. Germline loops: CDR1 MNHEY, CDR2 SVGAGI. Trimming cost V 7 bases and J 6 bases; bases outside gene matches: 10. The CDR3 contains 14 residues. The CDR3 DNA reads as TGTGCCAGCATTGGGGACAGGGTCCTATCCGAGCAGTACTTC. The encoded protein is CASIGDRVLSEQYF.

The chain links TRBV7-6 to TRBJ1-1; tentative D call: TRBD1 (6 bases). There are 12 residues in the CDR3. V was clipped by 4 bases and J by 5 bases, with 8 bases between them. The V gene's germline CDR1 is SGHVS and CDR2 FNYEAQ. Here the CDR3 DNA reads TGTGCCAGCAGCTCCAGGGGAACTGAAGCTTTCTTT. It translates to CASSSRGTEAFF.

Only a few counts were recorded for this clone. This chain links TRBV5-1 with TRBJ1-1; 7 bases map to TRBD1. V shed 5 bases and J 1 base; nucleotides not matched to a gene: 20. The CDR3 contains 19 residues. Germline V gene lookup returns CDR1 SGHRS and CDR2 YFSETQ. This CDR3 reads CASSRGPADRVRSNTEAFF. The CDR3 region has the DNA TGCGCCAGCAGTCGTGGGCCGGCCGACAGGGTAAGATCGAACACTGAAGCTTTCTTT.

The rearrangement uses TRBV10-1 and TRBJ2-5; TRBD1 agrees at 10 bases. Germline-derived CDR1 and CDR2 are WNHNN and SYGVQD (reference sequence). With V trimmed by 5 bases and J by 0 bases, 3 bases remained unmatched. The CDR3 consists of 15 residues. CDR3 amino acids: CASSPGTGDQETQYF. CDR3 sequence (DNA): TGCGCCAGCAGTCCCGGGACAGGGGACCAAGAGACCCAGTACTTC.

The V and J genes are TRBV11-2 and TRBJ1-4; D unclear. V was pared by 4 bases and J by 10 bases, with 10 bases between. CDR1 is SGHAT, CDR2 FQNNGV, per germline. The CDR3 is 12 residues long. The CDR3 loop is CASSSTFGKLFF. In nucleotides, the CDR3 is TGTGCCAGCAGCTCCACTTTCGGAAAACTGTTTTTT.

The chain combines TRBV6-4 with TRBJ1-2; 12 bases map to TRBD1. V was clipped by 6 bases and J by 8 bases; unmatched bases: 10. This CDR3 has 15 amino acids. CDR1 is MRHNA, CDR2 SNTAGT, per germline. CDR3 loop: CASSTGQGAMGGYTF. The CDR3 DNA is TGTGCCAGCAGCACGGGACAGGGGGCGATGGGAGGCTACACCTTC.

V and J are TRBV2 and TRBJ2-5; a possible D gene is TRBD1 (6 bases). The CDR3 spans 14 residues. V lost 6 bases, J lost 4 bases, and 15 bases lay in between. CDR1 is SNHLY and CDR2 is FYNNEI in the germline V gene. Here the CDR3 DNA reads TGTGCCAGCAGAATCACAGGGTACGGAGAGACCCAGTACTTC. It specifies CASRITGYGETQYF. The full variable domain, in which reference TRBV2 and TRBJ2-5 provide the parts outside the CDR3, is EPEVTQTPSHQVTQMGQEVILRCVPISNHLYFYWYRQILGQKVEFLVSFYNNEISEKSEIFDDQFSVERPDGSNFTLKIRSTKLEDSAMYFCASRITGYGETQYFGPGTRLLVL.

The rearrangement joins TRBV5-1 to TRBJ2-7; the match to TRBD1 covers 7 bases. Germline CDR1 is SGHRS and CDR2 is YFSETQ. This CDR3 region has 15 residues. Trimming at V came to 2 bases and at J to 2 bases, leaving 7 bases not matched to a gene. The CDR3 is CASSFRTGRTYEQYF. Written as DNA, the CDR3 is TGCGCCAGCAGCTTCAGGACAGGTCGAACCTACGAGCAGTACTTC.

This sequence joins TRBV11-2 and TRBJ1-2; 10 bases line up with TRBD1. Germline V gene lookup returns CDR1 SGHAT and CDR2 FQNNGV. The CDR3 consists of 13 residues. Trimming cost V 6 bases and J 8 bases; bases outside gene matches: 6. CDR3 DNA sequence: TGTGCCAGCAGTTTCGGGACAGGGGTCGGCTACACCTTC. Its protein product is CASSFGTGVGYTF.

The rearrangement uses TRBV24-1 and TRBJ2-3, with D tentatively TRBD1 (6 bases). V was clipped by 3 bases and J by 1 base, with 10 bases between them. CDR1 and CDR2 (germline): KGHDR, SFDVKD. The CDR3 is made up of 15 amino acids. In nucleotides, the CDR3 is TGTGCCACCAGTGATCACAGGGCCGGCACAGATACGCAGTATTTT. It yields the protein CATSDHRAGTDTQYF.

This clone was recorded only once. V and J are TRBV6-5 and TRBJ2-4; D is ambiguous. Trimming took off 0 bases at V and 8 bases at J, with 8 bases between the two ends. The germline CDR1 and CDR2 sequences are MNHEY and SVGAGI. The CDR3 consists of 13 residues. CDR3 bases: TGTGCCAGCAGTTACTCCGACTTGGACATTCAGTACTTC. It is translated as CASSYSDLDIQYF.

The CDR3 is CASSPPDRGWEQYF. The CDR3 DNA reads as TGTGCCAGTAGTCCCCCGGACAGGGGCTGGGAGCAGTACTTC. The chain is built from TRBV19 and TRBJ2-7, with 9 nucleotides matching TRBD1. The V segment lost 5 bases and the J segment 7 bases; nucleotides outside the gene matches: 9. Germline CDR1 is LNHDA and CDR2 is SQIVND (reference sequence). The CDR3 totals 14 residues. Full variable domain (missing parts from reference TRBV19 and TRBJ2-7): DGGITQSPKYLFRKEGQNVTLSCEQNLNHDAMYWYRQDPGQGLRLIYYSQIVNDFQKGDIAEGYSVSREKKESFPLTVTSAQKNPTAFYLCASSPPDRGWEQYFGPGTRLTVT.

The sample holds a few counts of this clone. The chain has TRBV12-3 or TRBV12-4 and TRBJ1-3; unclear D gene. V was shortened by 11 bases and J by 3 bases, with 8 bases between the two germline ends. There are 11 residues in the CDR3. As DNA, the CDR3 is TGTGCCTCGGGGTATGGAAACACCATATATTTT. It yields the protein CASGYGNTIYF.

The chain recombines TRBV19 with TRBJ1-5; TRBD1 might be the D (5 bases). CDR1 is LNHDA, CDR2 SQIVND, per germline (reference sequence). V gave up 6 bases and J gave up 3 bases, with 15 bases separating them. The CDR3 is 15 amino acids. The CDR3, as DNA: TGTGCCAGTAGGGCACCTCTAGGGGACAATCAGCCCCAGCATTTT. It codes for CASRAPLGDNQPQHF.

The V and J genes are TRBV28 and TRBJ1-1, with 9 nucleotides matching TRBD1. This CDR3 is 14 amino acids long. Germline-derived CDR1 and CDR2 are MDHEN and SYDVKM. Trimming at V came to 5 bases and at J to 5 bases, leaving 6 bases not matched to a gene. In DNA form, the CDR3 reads TGTGCCAGCAGTACACAGGGGGCAGGTACTGAAGCTTTCTTT. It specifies CASSTQGAGTEAFF.

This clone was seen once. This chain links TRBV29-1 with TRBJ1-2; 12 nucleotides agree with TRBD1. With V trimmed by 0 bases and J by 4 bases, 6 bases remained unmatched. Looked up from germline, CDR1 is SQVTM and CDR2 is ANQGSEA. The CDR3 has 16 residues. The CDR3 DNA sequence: TGCAGCGTTGAAGATCCCGGGACAGGGGGCCCCTATGGCTACACCTTC. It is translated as CSVEDPGTGGPYGYTF.

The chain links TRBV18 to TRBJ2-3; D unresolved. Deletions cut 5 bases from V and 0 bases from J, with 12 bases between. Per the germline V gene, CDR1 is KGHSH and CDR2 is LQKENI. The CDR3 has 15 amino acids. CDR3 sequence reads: CASSVSSTSTDTQYF. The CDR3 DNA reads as TGTGCCAGCTCAGTTTCTAGTACCAGCACAGATACGCAGTATTTT.

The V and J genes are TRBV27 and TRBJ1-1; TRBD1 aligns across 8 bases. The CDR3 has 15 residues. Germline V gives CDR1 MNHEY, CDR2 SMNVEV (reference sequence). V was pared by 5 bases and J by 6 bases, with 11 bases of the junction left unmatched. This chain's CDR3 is CASSLQTGVSAEAFF. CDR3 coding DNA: TGTGCCAGCAGTCTCCAGACAGGGGTGAGTGCTGAAGCTTTCTTT.

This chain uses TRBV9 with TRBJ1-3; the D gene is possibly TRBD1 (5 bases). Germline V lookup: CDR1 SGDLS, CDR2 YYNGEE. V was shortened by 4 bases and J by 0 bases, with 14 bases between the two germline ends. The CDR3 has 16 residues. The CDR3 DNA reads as TGTGCCAGCAGCTCGCAGGGCAGGGCCTCTGGAAACACCATATATTTT. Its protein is CASSSQGRASGNTIYF.

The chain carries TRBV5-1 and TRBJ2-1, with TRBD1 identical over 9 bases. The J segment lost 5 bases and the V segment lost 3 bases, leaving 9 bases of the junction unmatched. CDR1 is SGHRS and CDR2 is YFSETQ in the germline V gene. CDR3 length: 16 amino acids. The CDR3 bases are TGCGCCAGCAGCTACAGGGGGCCAAGGGGAAACAATGAGCAGTTCTTC. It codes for CASSYRGPRGNNEQFF.